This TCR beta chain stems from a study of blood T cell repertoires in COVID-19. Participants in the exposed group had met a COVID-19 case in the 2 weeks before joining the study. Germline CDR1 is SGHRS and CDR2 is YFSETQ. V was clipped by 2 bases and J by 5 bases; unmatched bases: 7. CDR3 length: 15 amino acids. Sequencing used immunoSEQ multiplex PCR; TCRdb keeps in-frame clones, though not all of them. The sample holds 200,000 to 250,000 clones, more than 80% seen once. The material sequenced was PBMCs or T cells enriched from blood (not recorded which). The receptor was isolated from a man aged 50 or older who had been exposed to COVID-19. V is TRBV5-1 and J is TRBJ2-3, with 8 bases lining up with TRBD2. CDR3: CASSLSGTSQDTQYF. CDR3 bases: TGCGCCAGCAGCTTATCCGGGACTAGTCAAGATACGCAGTATTTT.